This T cell receptor (beta chain) was sequenced during a study of cytomegalovirus exposure and HLA in healthy donors. Study details: Earlier, 150 million to 200 million T cells were analyzed, and some 120 million unique TCR beta sequences were found among them.

The primer mix had 60 Vbeta and 13 Jbeta primers. Data came from immunoSEQ multiplex PCR; TCRdb stores just in-frame clones and leaves some out. Seen here are 95,000 to 150,000 clones, 60% to 85% observed once, and the top ten hold roughly 3.2%. Findings of the study overall: Reportedly, cytomegalovirus status was diagnosed with high sensitivity and specificity. Reports indicate that TCR beta sequences accurately predicted the HLA-A and HLA-B alleles of most subjects.

A remark on this clone: Its antigen is unidentified.

The CDR3 is 12 amino acids. CDR1 is SQVTM, CDR2 ANQGSEA, per germline. The V segment lost 6 bases and the J segment 7 bases; nucleotides outside the gene matches: 5. Sequencing used PBMCs. The source is a man aged 25-45 years in good health and CMV-seronegative. The J gene is TRBJ1-1, the V gene TRBV29-1, with TRBD1 matching over 10 bases. The CDR3 DNA follows: TGCAGCGTCGTGGGACAGGGGATTGAAGCTTTCTTT. Amino acid sequence: CSVVGQGIEAFF.